The 21 T cell receptor beta chains given below trace back to one sample, sequenced in a study of blood T cell repertoires in COVID-19. Sequenced by immunoSEQ multiplex PCR; TCRdb stores in-frame clones only, minus some. The table has under 200,000 clones, roughly nine tenths seen once. The sample consisted of peripheral blood. Receptor source: a man aged 65 to 79 with acute or convalescent COVID-19.

V usage is TRBV10-3 and J usage is TRBJ2-7; no clear D. The V and J ends lost 0 bases and 5 bases respectively, with 2 bases between them. The CDR3 totals 11 residues. The V gene's germline CDR1 is ENHRY and CDR2 SYGVKD. The CDR3 loop is CAISESDEQYF. The CDR3 DNA follows: TGTGCCATCAGTGAGTCCGACGAGCAGTACTTC.

The genes are TRBV6-2 or TRBV6-3 and TRBJ1-4; D not certain. The CDR3 is 17 residues long. Trimming pared 0 bases from V and 5 bases from J, leaving 16 bases between. Looked up from germline, CDR1 is MNHEY and CDR2 is SVGEGT. CDR3 protein: CASSYSTTGAANEKLFF. The CDR3 nucleotides are TGTGCCAGCAGTTACTCGACTACGGGAGCGGCAAATGAAAAACTGTTTTTT.

V is TRBV5-6 and J is TRBJ1-5, with D maybe TRBD1 (5 bases). CDR3 length equals 15 residues. Germline values: CDR1 SGHDT, CDR2 YYEEEE. Between the trimmed V and J ends, which lost 1 base and 4 bases, there was a span of 12 bases. DNA of the CDR3: TGTGCCAGCAGCTTGAGGCCAGGGTTTAATCAGCCCCAGCATTTT. It encodes CASSLRPGFNQPQHF.

The rearrangement links TRBV18 to TRBJ2-1, with a possible D match to TRBD1 (5 bases). Per the germline V gene, CDR1 is KGHSH and CDR2 is LQKENI. The CDR3 length is 14 residues. Trimming shortened V by 6 bases and J by 5 bases, and 14 bases separated the two germline ends. This CDR3 reads CASSRAGKDNEQFF. The CDR3 region has the DNA TGTGCCAGCTCCCGGGCAGGGAAGGACAATGAGCAGTTCTTC.

The rearrangement uses TRBV4-1 and TRBJ1-6, with D unclear. Germline V gene data show CDR1 as MGHRA and CDR2 as YSYEKL. This CDR3 region has 15 residues. The V end lost 0 bases, the J end lost 5 bases, and 8 bases lay between the germline ends. Here the CDR3 DNA reads TGCGCCAGCAGCCAAGAGACATCGAATAATTCACCCCTCCACTTT. Encoded protein: CASSQETSNNSPLHF.

The rearrangement uses TRBV2 and TRBJ2-7; weak D call: TRBD1 (6 bases). Trimming removed 3 bases at V and 6 bases at J, with 12 bases between. The V gene's germline CDR1 is SNHLY and CDR2 FYNNEI. The CDR3 sequence is 13 residues long. The CDR3 region has the DNA TGTGCCAGCAGTGACCTAGGACAGATCGAGCAGTACTTC. This encodes CASSDLGQIEQYF.

In this sample, this clone turned up once. The chain recombines TRBV10-3 with TRBJ2-1; TRBD2 is a possible D gene (5 bases). V lost 3 bases and J 5 bases, leaving 14 bases between the germline ends. Germline V CDR1 and CDR2: ENHRY, SYGVKD. The CDR3 is 15 amino acids. The DNA of the CDR3 is TGTGCCATCAGTGATGGGTTCGGGGATAACAATGAGCAGTTCTTC. Residues: CAISDGFGDNNEQFF.

The chain links TRBV4-3 to TRBJ1-5, with 7 positions matching TRBD1. The CDR3 spans 15 residues. Germline values: CDR1 LGHNA, CDR2 YSLEER. The V and J ends lost 4 bases and 3 bases, in that order; junction bases with no gene match: 6. CDR3 sequence reads: CASSLETGNNQPQHF. CDR3 sequence (DNA): TGCGCCAGCAGCCTGGAGACAGGGAACAATCAGCCCCAGCATTTT.

This rearrangement joins TRBV5-1 to TRBJ2-3; 8 nucleotides align to TRBD2. The CDR3 consists of 14 residues. Germline CDR1 and CDR2: SGHRS and YFSETQ. Trimming removed 4 bases from V and 4 bases from J; junction bases left unmatched: 5. CDR3 loop: CASSNERESDTQYF. The DNA for the CDR3 is TGCGCCAGCAGCAATGAGCGGGAGTCAGATACGCAGTATTTT.

The chain joins TRBV3-1 (or the pseudogene TRBV3-2) to TRBJ2-5; D is undetermined. CDR1 is LGHDT, CDR2 YNNKEL, per germline (reference sequence). The CDR3 spans 13 residues. The V gene lost 2 bases and the J gene lost 7 bases, with 11 bases spanning the gap. The CDR3 is CASSQYYVATQYF. CDR3 DNA sequence: TGTGCCAGCAGCCAATACTACGTAGCGACCCAGTACTTC.

CDR3 DNA: TGTGCCAGCAGTTCGACAGGGCTTACCGGGGAGCTGTTTTTT. Translation: CASSSTGLTGELFF. The chain combines TRBV28 with TRBJ2-2, with 7 bases that match TRBD1. Germline loops: CDR1 MDHEN, CDR2 SYDVKM. This CDR3 contains 14 residues. With V trimmed by 4 bases and J by 5 bases, 4 bases remained unmatched.

The rearrangement uses TRBV2 and TRBJ1-1, with 7 positions matching TRBD1. This CDR3 has 13 residues. Trimming removed 7 bases from V and 3 bases from J; junction bases left unmatched: 5. Looked up from germline, CDR1 is SNHLY and CDR2 is FYNNEI. In DNA form, the CDR3 reads TGTGCCAGCACCACACAGGGGTACACTGAAGCTTTCTTT. Protein product: CASTTQGYTEAFF.

CDR3 amino acids: CASSLTGSETQYF. In DNA form, the CDR3 reads TGTGCCAGCAGTTTGACAGGGAGTGAGACCCAGTACTTC. This sequence joins TRBV28 and TRBJ2-5; 7 nucleotides line up with TRBD1. The CDR3 consists of 13 residues. J was trimmed by 5 bases and V by 3 bases; bases with no gene match: 3. Germline CDR1 is MDHEN and CDR2 is SYDVKM.

The V call is TRBV9, the J call TRBJ1-1, with 8 nucleotides matching TRBD1. Germline CDR1 reads SGDLS; CDR2 reads YYNGEE. The CDR3 sequence is 13 residues long. The V and J ends lost 4 bases and 5 bases, in that order; junction bases with no gene match: 4. The CDR3 region is CASSTQGGTEAFF. The DNA of the CDR3 is TGTGCCAGCAGCACACAGGGGGGGACTGAAGCTTTCTTT.

J is TRBJ1-6 and V is TRBV7-6, with TRBD1 matching over 9 bases. Trimming removed 5 bases from V and 6 bases from J; junction bases left unmatched: 11. The CDR3 sequence is 17 residues long. Germline V gene sequence: CDR1 SGHVS, CDR2 FNYEAQ. DNA for the CDR3: TGTGCCAGCAGCCTTTTACAGGGGGCGCGGAGTAATTCACCCCTCCACTTT. It specifies CASSLLQGARSNSPLHF. Full variable domain (remainder filled in from reference TRBV7-6 and TRBJ1-6): GAGVSQSPRYKVTKRGQDVALRCDPISGHVSLYWYRQALGQGPEFLTYFNYEAQQDKSGLPNDRFSAERPEGSISTLTIQRTEQRDSAMYRCASSLLQGARSNSPLHFGNGTRLTVT.

The V call is TRBV29-1, the J call TRBJ2-3; TRBD2 agrees at 8 bases. With 6 bases clipped from V and 6 bases from J, the junction kept 8 bases outside the gene matches. Germline CDR1 is SQVTM and CDR2 is ANQGSEA. This CDR3 is built from 13 residues. This CDR3 reads CSVPRASGDTQYF. CDR3 DNA sequence: TGCAGCGTCCCCCGAGCTAGCGGGGATACGCAGTATTTT.

The chain has TRBV2 and TRBJ2-4, with a weak D call TRBD2 (6 bases). In germline, CDR1 is SNHLY, CDR2 FYNNEI. This CDR3 has 18 amino acids. V gave up 2 bases and J gave up 1 base, with 18 bases separating them. For the CDR3, the DNA is TGTGCCAGCAGTGAAACTAGCCCGCTATATCCGGCCAAAAACATTCAGTACTTC. Encoded protein: CASSETSPLYPAKNIQYF.

The gene calls are TRBV12-3 or TRBV12-4 and TRBJ1-1; TRBD1 matches at 8 bases. This CDR3 is built from 11 residues. The V gene end was trimmed by 6 bases and the J gene end by 11 bases; junction bases not matched to a gene: 5. CDR3 DNA sequence: TGTGCCAGCAGGGACAGGGCGTCGGCTTTCTTT. Translated: CASRDRASAFF.

This clone has a single count. The chain is built from TRBV5-8 and TRBJ2-1; TRBD1 agrees at 8 bases. Trimming removed 8 bases from V and 4 bases from J; junction bases left unmatched: 11. This CDR3 region has 15 residues. Germline V gene data show CDR1 as SGHTS and CDR2 as YDEGEE. The CDR3 sequence is CARGTGTGMYNEQFF. In DNA form, the CDR3 reads TGTGCCAGAGGAACCGGGACAGGCATGTACAATGAGCAGTTCTTC.

The genes are TRBV19 and TRBJ2-3; D not certain. Trimming cost V 0 bases and J 6 bases, with 4 bases left between them. This CDR3 comprises 12 residues. Per the germline V gene, CDR1 is LNHDA and CDR2 is SQIVND (reference sequence). DNA for the CDR3: TGTGCCAGTAGTATAGATCGGGATACGCAGTATTTT. It is translated as CASSIDRDTQYF.

The chain couples TRBV4-2 to TRBJ2-1; 8 bases align to TRBD2. This CDR3 comprises 18 residues. Germline assignment: CDR1 LGHNA and CDR2 YNFKEQ. Trimming cost V 4 bases and J 2 bases; bases outside gene matches: 13. The CDR3 protein is CASSPSPLAERTYNEQFF. CDR3 coding DNA: TGTGCCAGCAGCCCTTCCCCACTAGCGGAGCGAACCTACAATGAGCAGTTCTTC.